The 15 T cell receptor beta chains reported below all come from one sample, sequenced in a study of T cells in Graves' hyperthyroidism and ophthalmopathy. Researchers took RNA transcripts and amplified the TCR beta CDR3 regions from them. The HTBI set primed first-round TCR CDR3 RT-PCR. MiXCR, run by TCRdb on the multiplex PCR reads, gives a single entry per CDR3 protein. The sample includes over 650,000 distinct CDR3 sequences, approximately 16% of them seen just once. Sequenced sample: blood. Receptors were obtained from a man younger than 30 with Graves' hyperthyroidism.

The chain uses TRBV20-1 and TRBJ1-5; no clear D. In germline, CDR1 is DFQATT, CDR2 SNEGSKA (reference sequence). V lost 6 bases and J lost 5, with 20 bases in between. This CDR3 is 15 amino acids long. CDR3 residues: CSALPRGRGDQPQHF. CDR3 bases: TGCAGTGCCTTACCACGCGGACGGGGAGATCAGCCCCAGCATTTT.

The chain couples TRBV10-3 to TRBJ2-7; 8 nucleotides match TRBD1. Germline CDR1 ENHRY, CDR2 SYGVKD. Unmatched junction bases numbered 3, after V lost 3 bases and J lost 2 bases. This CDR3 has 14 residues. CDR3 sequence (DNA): TGTGCCATCAGTGATAACAGGGGGGCCTACGAGCAGTACTTC. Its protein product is CAISDNRGAYEQYF.

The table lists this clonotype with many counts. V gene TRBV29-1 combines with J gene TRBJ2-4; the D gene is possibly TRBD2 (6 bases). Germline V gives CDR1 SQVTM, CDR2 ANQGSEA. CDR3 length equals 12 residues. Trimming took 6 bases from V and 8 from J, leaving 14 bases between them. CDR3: CSVHAGSDIQYF. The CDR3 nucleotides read TGCAGCGTCCATGCGGGGTCAGACATTCAGTACTTC.

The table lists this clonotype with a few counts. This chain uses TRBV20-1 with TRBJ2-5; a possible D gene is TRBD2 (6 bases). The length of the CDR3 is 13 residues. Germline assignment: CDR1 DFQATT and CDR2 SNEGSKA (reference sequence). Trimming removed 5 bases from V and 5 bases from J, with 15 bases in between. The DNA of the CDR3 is TGCAGTGCTCGACCGCGGGGATGGGAGACCCAGTACTTC. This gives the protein CSARPRGWETQYF.

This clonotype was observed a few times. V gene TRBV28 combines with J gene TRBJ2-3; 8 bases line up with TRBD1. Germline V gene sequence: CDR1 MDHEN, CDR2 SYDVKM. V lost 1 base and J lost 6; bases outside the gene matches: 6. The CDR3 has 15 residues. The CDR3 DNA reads TGTGCCAGCAGTTTATTCGGACAGGGCCGGGATACGCAGTATTTT. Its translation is CASSLFGQGRDTQYF. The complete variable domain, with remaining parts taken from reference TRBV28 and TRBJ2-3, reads DVKVTQSSRYLVKRTGEKVFLECVQDMDHENMFWYRQDPGLGLRLIYFSYDVKMKEKGDIPEGYSVSREKKERFSLILESASTNQTSMYLCASSLFGQGRDTQYFGPGTRLTVL.

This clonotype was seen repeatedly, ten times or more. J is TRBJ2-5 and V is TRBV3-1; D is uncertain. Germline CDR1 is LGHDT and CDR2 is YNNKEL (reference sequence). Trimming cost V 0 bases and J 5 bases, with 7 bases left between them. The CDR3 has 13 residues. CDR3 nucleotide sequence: TGTGCCAGCAGCCAAGAGGATTGGGAGACCCAGTACTTC. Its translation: CASSQEDWETQYF.

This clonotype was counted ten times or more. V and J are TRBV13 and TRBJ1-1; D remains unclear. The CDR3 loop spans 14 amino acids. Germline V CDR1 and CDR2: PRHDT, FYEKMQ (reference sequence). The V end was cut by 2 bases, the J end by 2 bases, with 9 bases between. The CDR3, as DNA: TGTGCCAGCAGCTTATCCCCTCTCAACACTGAAGCTTTCTTT. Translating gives CASSLSPLNTEAFF.

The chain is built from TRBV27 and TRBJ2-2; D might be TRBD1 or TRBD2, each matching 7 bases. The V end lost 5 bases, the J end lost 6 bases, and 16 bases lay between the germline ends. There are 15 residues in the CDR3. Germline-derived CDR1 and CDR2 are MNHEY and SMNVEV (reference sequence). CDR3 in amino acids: CASSRREGASGELFF. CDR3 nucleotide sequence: TGTGCCAGCAGTAGGAGGGAGGGGGCGTCCGGGGAGCTGTTTTTT.

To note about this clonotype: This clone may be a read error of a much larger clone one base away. CDR3 region: CASSEAQGQGPTSAYEQYV. The CDR3 DNA follows: TGTGCCAGCAGTGAAGCACAGGGACAGGGGCCGACTAGCGCCTACGAGCAGTACGTC. This sequence joins TRBV6-1 and TRBJ2-7; TRBD1 matches at 10 bases. Trimming at V came to 0 bases and at J to 2 bases, leaving 13 bases not matched to a gene. The CDR3 runs 19 residues. Germline V gives CDR1 MNHNS, CDR2 SASEGT.

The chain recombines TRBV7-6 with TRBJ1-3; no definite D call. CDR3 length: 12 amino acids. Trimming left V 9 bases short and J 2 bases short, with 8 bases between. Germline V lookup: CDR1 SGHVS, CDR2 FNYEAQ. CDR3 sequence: CASLYPGNTIYF. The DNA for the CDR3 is TGTGCCAGTTTGTACCCTGGAAACACCATATATTTT.

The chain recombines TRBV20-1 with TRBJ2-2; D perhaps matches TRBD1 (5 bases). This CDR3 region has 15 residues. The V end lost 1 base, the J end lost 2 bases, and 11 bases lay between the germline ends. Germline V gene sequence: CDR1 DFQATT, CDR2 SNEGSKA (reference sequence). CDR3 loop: CSARAPGRNTGELFF. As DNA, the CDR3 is TGCAGTGCTAGAGCTCCAGGGCGTAACACCGGGGAGCTGTTTTTT.

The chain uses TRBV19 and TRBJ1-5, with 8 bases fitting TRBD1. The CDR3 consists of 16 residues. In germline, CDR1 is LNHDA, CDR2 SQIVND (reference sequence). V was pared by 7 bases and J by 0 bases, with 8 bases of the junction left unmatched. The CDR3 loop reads CASTFWTGISNQPQHF. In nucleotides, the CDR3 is TGTGCCAGTACTTTCTGGACAGGGATTAGCAATCAGCCCCAGCATTTT. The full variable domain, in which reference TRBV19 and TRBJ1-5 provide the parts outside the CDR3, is DGGITQSPKYLFRKEGQNVTLSCEQNLNHDAMYWYRQDPGQGLRLIYYSQIVNDFQKGDIAEGYSVSREKKESFPLTVTSAQKNPTAFYLCASTFWTGISNQPQHFGDGTRLSIL.

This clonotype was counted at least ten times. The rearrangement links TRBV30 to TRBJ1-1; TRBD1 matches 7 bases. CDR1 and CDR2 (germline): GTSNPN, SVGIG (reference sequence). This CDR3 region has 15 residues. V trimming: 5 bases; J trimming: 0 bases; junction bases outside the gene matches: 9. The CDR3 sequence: CAWDDRVFMNTEAFF. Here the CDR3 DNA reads TGTGCCTGGGACGACAGGGTTTTCATGAACACTGAAGCTTTCTTT.

In DNA, the CDR3 is TGCGCCAGCAGCTCCTGGCAGGGCACAGATACGCAGTATTTT. It codes for CASSSWQGTDTQYF. The gene calls are TRBV5-1 and TRBJ2-3; D remains ambiguous. This CDR3 region has 14 residues. The V and J ends lost 3 bases and 1 base respectively, with 9 bases between them. Germline CDR1 and CDR2: SGHRS and YFSETQ.

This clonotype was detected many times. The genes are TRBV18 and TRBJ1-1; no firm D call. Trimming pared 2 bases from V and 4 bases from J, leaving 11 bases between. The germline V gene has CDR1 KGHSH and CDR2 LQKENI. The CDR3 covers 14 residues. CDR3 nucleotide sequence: TGTGCCAGCTCACCATGGGATCAGATCACTGAAGCTTTCTTT. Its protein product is CASSPWDQITEAFF.